The rows below give T cell receptor beta chains drawn from one sample of a study of blood T cell repertoires in COVID-19. Sequencing was performed with immunoSEQ multiplex PCR; in TCRdb, only in-frame clones are kept and a portion is missing. The sample shows some 130,000 clones, approximately 70% of them seen only once. What was sequenced was peripheral blood. The receptor set was obtained from a woman aged 70-85 years with acute or convalescent COVID-19. CDR3s include the opening cysteine and the closing phenylalanine or tryptophan. The order of the fields is clone size, J gene, D gene, V gene, CDR3 protein, CDR3 DNA. A D gene is named only where the DNA matches it firmly. Only part of the rows carry a size: once, few, many, or a class if the clone is expanded.

NA	TRBJ2-7	NA	TRBV14	CASSLYPGETYEQYF	TGTGCCAGCAGCCTTTACCCGGGGGAAACTTACGAGCAGTACTTC
NA	TRBJ1-4	NA	TRBV7-9	CASSKRGNEKLFF	TGTGCCAGCTCCAAACGGGGGAATGAAAAACTGTTTTTT
NA	TRBJ1-4	NA	TRBV2	CASSIRVGNEKLFF	TGTGCCAGCAGCATCAGGGTGGGGAATGAAAAACTGTTTTTT
NA	TRBJ2-5	NA	TRBV5-6	CASSLGTGSETQYF	TGTGCCAGCAGCTTGGGGACTGGAAGCGAGACCCAGTACTTC
NA	TRBJ2-7	TRBD2	TRBV24-1	CATSDGGLADRHEQYF	TGTGCCACCAGTGATGGGGGACTAGCGGATAGACACGAGCAGTACTTC
NA	TRBJ2-3	TRBD2	TRBV3-1/TRBV3-2	CASRLGTSEADTQYF	TGTGCCAGCAGGCTAGGGACTAGCGAAGCAGATACGCAGTATTTT
few	TRBJ1-6	NA	TRBV5-4	CASSFGGGSNSPLHF	TGTGCCAGCAGCTTTGGAGGTGGGTCGAATTCACCCCTCCACTTT
NA	TRBJ1-4	TRBD1	TRBV2	CASSITGTGDEKLFF	TGTGCCAGCAGTATAACCGGGACAGGGGATGAAAAACTGTTTTTT
NA	TRBJ1-5	NA	TRBV11-2	CASSLDGGDYQPQHF	TGTGCCAGCAGCTTAGACGGGGGGGATTATCAGCCCCAGCATTTT
few	TRBJ1-2	NA	TRBV2	CASSPGTRGYGYTF	TGTGCCAGCAGTCCAGGGACGCGGGGCTATGGCTACACCTTC
many	TRBJ2-3	TRBD2	TRBV10-2	CASSDKRGGTDTQYF	TGCGCCAGCAGTGATAAGCGGGGGGGCACAGATACGCAGTATTTT
NA	TRBJ2-1	TRBD2	TRBV7-3	CASSRQSGRLNEQFF	TGTGCCAGCAGCCGCCAAAGCGGGAGGCTTAATGAGCAGTTCTTC
once	TRBJ2-5	TRBD2	TRBV5-4	CASSLELATQETQYF	TGTGCCAGCAGCTTGGAACTAGCGACCCAAGAGACCCAGTACTTC
few	TRBJ1-5	NA	TRBV19	CASSIGYRAYSNQPQHF	TGTGCCAGTAGTATAGGTTACAGAGCCTATAGCAATCAGCCCCAGCATTTT
NA	TRBJ2-7	TRBD1	TRBV5-1	CASSLLSARGHEQYF	TGCGCCAGCAGCTTGCTATCGGCCAGGGGGCACGAGCAGTACTTC
NA	TRBJ1-3	NA	TRBV30	CAWSAGLISGNTIYF	TGTGCCTGGAGTGCTGGACTGATCTCTGGAAACACCATATATTTT
NA	TRBJ1-5	NA	TRBV6-5	CASTGGVGQPQHF	TGTGCCAGCACTGGGGGGGTCGGGCAGCCCCAGCATTTT
NA	TRBJ2-7	NA	TRBV5-1	CASSWAGGGFYEQYF	TGCGCCAGCAGCTGGGCTGGAGGAGGTTTTTACGAGCAGTACTTC
NA	TRBJ2-7	TRBD1	TRBV5-1	CASSLGGTGVSYEQYF	TGCGCCAGCAGCTTGGGCGGGACAGGAGTCTCCTACGAGCAGTACTTC
NA	TRBJ1-4	NA	TRBV4-2	CASSQEQATNEKLFF	TGTGCCAGCAGCCAAGAACAGGCAACTAATGAAAAACTGTTTTTT
NA	TRBJ2-1	TRBD1	TRBV24-1	CATSDLRAGGAGDEQFF	TGTGCCACCAGTGATTTGAGGGCAGGGGGCGCGGGTGATGAGCAGTTCTTC
NA	TRBJ2-3	NA	TRBV13	CASSFGGNTDTQYF	TGTGCCAGCAGCTTTGGCGGTAACACAGATACGCAGTATTTT
NA	TRBJ2-5	NA	TRBV9	CASSAYQETQYF	TGTGCCAGCAGCGCGTACCAAGAGACCCAGTACTTC
NA	TRBJ2-5	TRBD2	TRBV6-5	CASTGGAGQETQYF	TGTGCCAGCACGGGGGGAGCCGGTCAAGAGACCCAGTACTTC
NA	TRBJ2-2	TRBD2	TRBV5-1	CASSLLAGGPRELFF	TGCGCCAGCAGCTTGCTAGCGGGAGGGCCGAGGGAGCTGTTTTTT
NA	TRBJ2-5	NA	TRBV13	CASSLVRETQYF	TGTGCCAGCAGCTTAGTGCGAGAGACCCAGTACTTC
NA	TRBJ2-1	NA	TRBV27	CASSITSSNEQFF	TGTGCCAGCAGTATTACGAGTTCCAATGAGCAGTTCTTC